This T cell receptor (beta chain) was found in a study of T-cell reconstitution after alpha-beta-depleted transplantation in children. V was pared by 4 bases and J by 0 bases, with 19 bases between. CDR1 and CDR2 from the germline V gene are SGHTA and FQGNSA. This CDR3 has 17 residues. Unique molecular identifiers were incorporated when the TCRbeta library was constructed. Using its own MiXCR run on the PCR reads, TCRdb lists one record per CDR3 protein. This repertoire shows some 300,000 distinct CDR3 sequences, 10% found once; its top ten account for over 6%. This clonotype came up many times. The material sequenced was PBMCs, taken before TCRalphabeta/CD19-depleted stem cell transplant. V usage is TRBV7-2 and J usage is TRBJ2-7; tentative D call: TRBD2 (6 bases). This clonotype originated in a boy under two years old with acute myeloid leukemia, due to receive a stem cell transplant. The CDR3 region has the DNA TGTGCCAGCAGCTCTCCAGGGACTTCGGATAACTCCTACGAGCAGTACTTC. This translates into CASSSPGTSDNSYEQYF.